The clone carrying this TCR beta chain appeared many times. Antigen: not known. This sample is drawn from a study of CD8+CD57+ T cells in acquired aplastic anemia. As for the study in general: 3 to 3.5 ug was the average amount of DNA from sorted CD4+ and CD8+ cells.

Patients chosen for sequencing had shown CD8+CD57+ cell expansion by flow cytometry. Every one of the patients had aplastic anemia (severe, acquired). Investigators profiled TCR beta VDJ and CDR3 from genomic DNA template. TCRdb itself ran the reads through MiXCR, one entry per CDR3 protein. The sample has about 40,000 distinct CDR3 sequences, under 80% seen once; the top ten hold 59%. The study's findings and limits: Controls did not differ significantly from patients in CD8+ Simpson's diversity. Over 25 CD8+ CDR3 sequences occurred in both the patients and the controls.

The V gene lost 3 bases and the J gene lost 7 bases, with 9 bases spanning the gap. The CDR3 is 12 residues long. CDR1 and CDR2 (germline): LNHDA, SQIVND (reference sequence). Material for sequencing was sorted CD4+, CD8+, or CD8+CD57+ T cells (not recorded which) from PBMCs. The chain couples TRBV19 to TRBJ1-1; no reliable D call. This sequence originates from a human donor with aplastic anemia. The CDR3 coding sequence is TGTGCCAGTAGTATCGGGAGAGGTGAAGCTTTCTTT. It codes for CASSIGRGEAFF.